Shown below are 12 T cell receptor beta chains from a single sample sequenced in a study of memory CD4+ T cells and cytomegalovirus serostatus. The sort gate was single viable CD3+CD4+CD8-CD45RO+ cells for memory CD4+ T cells. Profiling relied on immunoSEQ multiplex PCR, and the TCRdb table lists in-frame clones only, not all of them. Of over 40,000 clones in the sample, approximately 81% were seen once. Sequencing used memory CD4+ T cells from blood. The receptors come from an adult in good health and CMV-seropositive.

In its sample, this clone was seen a few times. V and J are TRBV11-2 and TRBJ1-1; no clear D gene. The CDR3 has 13 amino acids. Per germline, CDR1 SGHAT and CDR2 FQNNGV. The V end lost 6 bases, the J end lost 3 bases, and 11 bases lay between the germline ends. CDR3 protein: CASSRGMDTEAFF. The CDR3 region has the DNA TGTGCCAGCAGTCGAGGGATGGACACTGAAGCTTTCTTT.

This clone was detected only a few times. The chain joins TRBV11-3 to TRBJ2-7; 9 bases map to TRBD1. This CDR3 contains 14 residues. Per the germline V gene, CDR1 is SGHNT and CDR2 is YENEEA. Trimming took 1 base from V and 6 from J; bases not matched to a gene: 4. CDR3 sequence (DNA): TGTGCCAGCAGCTTAGCGGGGACAGGGATCGAGCAGTACTTC. Translated, it gives CASSLAGTGIEQYF.

Only one count was recorded for this clone. The chain carries TRBV10-1 and TRBJ1-4, with D possibly matching TRBD1 (5 bases). With 3 bases removed from V and 8 bases from J, the gap between germline ends came to 13 bases. This CDR3 spans 14 amino acids. Germline V CDR1 and CDR2: WNHNN, SYGVQD (reference sequence). CDR3 sequence reads: CASSDGGVGEKLFF. The CDR3 nucleotides are TGCGCCAGCAGTGACGGAGGGGTAGGCGAAAAACTGTTTTTT.

The V gene is TRBV19, the J gene TRBJ1-6, with 8 bases lining up with TRBD1. The V gene end was trimmed by 7 bases and the J gene end by 6 bases; junction bases not matched to a gene: 11. The CDR3 is 16 residues long. Germline CDR1 and CDR2: LNHDA and SQIVND (reference sequence). This CDR3 is CASNPGGEEINSPLHF. CDR3 sequence (DNA): TGTGCCAGTAACCCAGGGGGCGAAGAGATTAATTCACCCCTCCACTTT.

The J gene is TRBJ2-2, the V gene TRBV6-5, with no clear D. The CDR3 sequence is 14 residues long. Germline CDR1 and CDR2: MNHEY and SVGAGI. Trimming stripped 2 bases from V and 1 base from J, with 5 bases between. For the CDR3, the DNA is TGTGCCAGCAGTTACGATCGGAACACCGGGGAGCTGTTTTTT. Its protein is CASSYDRNTGELFF.

The rearrangement links TRBV7-2 to TRBJ1-6; D remains unclear. Germline CDR1 SGHTA, CDR2 FQGNSA. The CDR3 runs to 13 residues. Trimming removed 0 bases from V and 9 bases from J, with 6 bases in between. CDR3 amino acids: CASSLARISPLHF. The CDR3 nucleotides read TGTGCCAGCAGCTTAGCACGGATTTCACCCCTCCACTTT. The whole variable domain, remainder taken from reference TRBV7-2 and TRBJ1-6, is GAGVSQSPSNKVTEKGKDVELRCDPISGHTALYWYRQSLGQGLEFLIYFQGNSAPDKSGLPSDRFSAERTGGSVSTLTIQRTQQEDSAVYLCASSLARISPLHFGNGTRLTVT.

The V gene is TRBV28, the J gene TRBJ2-2; D unclear. Germline V gives CDR1 MDHEN, CDR2 SYDVKM. Trimming left V 6 bases short and J 9 bases short, with 17 bases between. This CDR3 has 14 residues. The CDR3 DNA reads TGTGCCAGCAGCCTTCTAGAATCTGCGAGGGAGCTGTTTTTT. Residues: CASSLLESARELFF.

This clone was observed a single time. For the CDR3, the DNA is TGTGCCAGCAGCCAAGTGGACCATCAGCCCCAGCATTTT. Translating it yields CASSQVDHQPQHF. The genes are TRBV4-2 and TRBJ1-5, with unresolved D. The germline V gene has CDR1 LGHNA and CDR2 YNFKEQ. This CDR3 has 13 residues. Deletions cut 1 base from V and 5 bases from J, with 6 bases between.

The V call is TRBV2, the J call TRBJ2-5; 11 nucleotides line up with TRBD2. Germline CDR1 is SNHLY and CDR2 is FYNNEI. This CDR3 is 16 amino acids long. Germline trimming cut 6 bases from V and 2 bases from J; bases unmatched to any gene: 8. CDR3 sequence (DNA): TGTGCCAGCAGCCCCTGGCTAGCGGGGGGTCAAGAGACCCAGTACTTC. Protein: CASSPWLAGGQETQYF.

The table lists this clone with a few counts. The genes are TRBV9 and TRBJ1-1; D unclear. The V end was cut by 0 bases, the J end by 0 bases, with 12 bases between. The germline gives CDR1 SGDLS, CDR2 YYNGEE. This CDR3 spans 16 amino acids. The CDR3 region is CASSVGLGVMNTEAFF. CDR3 sequence (DNA): TGTGCCAGCAGCGTAGGTTTAGGTGTGATGAACACTGAAGCTTTCTTT.

About this clone itself: A junction end diverges from the germline sequence, so it may reflect a read error. This chain links TRBV6-1 with TRBJ2-5; D unclear. Germline values: CDR1 MNHNS, CDR2 SASEGT. The CDR3 covers 13 residues. CDR3 coding DNA: TGTGCCAGCAGTTTAGATGGAGAAGAGGCCCAGTACTTC. This sequence encodes CASSLDGEEAQYF.

V and J are TRBV5-6 and TRBJ1-6; D remains ambiguous. Germline assignment: CDR1 SGHDT and CDR2 YYEEEE. This CDR3 has 16 residues. With 6 bases removed from V and 2 bases from J, the gap between germline ends came to 15 bases. The CDR3 region is CASTGFRLAYNSPLHF. Here the CDR3 DNA reads TGTGCCAGCACCGGTTTCAGGTTGGCCTATAATTCACCCCTCCACTTT.